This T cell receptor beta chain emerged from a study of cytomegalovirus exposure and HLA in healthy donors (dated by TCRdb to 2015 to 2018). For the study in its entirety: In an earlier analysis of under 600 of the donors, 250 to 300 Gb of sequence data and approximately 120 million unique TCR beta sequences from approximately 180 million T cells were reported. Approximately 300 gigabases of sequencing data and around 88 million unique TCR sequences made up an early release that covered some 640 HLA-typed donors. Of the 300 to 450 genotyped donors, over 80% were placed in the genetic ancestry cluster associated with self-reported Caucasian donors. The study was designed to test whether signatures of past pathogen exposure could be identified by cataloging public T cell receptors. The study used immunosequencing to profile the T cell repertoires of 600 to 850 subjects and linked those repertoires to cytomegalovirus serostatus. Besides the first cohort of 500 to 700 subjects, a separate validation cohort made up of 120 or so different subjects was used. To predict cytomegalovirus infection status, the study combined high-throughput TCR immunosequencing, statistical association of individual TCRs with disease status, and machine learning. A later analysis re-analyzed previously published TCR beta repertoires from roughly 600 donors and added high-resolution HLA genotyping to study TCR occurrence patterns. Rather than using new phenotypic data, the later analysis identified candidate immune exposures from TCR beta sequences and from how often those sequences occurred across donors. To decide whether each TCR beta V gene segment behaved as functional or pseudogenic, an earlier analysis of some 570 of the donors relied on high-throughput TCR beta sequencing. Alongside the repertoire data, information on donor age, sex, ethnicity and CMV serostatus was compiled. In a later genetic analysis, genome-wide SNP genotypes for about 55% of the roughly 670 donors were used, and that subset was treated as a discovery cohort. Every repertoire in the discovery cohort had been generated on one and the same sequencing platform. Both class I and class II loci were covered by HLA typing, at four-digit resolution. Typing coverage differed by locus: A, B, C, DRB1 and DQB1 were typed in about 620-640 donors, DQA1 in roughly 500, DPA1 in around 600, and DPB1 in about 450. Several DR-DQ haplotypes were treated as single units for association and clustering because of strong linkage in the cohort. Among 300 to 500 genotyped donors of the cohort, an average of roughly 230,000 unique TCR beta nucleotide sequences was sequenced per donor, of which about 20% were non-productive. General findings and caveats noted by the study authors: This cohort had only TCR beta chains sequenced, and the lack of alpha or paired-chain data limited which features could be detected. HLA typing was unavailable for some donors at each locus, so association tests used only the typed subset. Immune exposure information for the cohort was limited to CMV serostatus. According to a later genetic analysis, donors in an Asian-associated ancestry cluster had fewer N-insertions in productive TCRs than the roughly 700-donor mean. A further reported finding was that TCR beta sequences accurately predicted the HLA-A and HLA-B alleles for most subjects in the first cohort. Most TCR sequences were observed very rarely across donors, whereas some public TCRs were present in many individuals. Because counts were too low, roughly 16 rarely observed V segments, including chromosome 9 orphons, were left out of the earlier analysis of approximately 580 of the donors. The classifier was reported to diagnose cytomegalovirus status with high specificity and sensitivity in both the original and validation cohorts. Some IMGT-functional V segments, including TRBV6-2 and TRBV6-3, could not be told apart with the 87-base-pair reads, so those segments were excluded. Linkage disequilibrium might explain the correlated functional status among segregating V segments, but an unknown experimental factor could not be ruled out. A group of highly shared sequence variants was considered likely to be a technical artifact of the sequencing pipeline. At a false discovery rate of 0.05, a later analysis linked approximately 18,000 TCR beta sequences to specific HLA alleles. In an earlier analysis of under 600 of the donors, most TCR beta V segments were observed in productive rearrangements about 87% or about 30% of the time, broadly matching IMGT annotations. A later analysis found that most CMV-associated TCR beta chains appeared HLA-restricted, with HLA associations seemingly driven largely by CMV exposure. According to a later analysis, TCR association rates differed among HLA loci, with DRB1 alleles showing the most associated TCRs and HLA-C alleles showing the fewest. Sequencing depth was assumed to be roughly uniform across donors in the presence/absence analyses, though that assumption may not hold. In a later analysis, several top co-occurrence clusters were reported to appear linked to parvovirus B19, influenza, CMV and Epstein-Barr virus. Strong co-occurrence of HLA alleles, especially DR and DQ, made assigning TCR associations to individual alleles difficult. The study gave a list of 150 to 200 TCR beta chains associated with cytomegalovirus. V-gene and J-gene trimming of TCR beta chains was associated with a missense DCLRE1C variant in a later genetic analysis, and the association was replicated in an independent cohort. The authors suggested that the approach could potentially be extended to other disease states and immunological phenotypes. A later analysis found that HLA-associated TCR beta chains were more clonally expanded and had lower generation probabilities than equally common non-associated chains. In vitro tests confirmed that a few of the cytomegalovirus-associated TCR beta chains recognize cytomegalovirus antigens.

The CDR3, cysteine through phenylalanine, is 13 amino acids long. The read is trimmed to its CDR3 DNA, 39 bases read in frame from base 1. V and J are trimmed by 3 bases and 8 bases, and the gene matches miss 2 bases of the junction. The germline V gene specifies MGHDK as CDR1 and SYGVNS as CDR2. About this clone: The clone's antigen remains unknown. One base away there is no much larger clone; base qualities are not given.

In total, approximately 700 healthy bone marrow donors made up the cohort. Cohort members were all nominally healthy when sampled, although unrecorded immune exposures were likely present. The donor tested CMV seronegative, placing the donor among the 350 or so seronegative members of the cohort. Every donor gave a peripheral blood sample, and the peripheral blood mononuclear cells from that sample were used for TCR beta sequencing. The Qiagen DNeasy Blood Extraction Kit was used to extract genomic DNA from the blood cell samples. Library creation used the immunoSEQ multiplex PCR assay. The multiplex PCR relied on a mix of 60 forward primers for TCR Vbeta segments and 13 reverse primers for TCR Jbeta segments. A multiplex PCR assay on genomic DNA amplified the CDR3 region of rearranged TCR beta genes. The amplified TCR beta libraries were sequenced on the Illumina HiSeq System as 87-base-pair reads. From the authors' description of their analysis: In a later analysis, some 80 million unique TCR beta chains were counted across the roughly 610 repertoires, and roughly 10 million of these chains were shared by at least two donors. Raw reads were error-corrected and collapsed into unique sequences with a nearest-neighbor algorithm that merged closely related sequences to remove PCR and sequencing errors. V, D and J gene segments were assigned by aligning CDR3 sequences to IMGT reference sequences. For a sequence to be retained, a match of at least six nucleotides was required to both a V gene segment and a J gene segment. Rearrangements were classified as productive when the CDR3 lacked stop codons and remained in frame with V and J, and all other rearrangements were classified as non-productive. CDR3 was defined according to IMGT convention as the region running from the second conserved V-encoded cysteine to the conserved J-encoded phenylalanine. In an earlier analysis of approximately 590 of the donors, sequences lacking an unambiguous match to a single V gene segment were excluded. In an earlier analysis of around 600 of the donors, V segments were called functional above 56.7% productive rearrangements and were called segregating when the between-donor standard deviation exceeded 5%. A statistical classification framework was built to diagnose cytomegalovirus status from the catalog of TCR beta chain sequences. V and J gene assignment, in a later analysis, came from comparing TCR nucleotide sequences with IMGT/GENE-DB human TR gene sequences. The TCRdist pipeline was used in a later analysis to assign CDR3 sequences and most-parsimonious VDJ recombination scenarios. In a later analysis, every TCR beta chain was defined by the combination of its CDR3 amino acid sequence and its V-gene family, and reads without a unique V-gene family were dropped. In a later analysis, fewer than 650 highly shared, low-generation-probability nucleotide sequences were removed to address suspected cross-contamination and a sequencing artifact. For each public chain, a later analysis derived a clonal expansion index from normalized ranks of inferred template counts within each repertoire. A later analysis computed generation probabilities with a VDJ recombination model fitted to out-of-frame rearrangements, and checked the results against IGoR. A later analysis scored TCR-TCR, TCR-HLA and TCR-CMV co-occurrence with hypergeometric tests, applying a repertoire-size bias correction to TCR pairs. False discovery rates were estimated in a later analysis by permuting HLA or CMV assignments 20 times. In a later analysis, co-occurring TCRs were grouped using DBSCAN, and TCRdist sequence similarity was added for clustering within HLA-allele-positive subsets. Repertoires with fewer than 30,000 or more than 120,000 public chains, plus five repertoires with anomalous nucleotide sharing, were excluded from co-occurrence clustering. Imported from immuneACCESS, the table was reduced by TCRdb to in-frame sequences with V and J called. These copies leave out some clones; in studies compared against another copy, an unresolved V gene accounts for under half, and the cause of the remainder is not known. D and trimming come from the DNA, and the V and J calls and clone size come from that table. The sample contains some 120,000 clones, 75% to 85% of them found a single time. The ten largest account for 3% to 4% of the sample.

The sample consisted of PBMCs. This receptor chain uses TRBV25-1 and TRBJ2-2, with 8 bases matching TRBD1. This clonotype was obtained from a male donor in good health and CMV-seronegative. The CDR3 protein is CASSDRGRGELFF. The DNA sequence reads TGTGCCAGCAGTGACAGGGGGCGAGGGGAGCTGTTTTTT.